The clone carrying this TCR beta chain was observed once. Its antigen remains unknown. One end of the junction fails to match germline, which may point to a read error. This specimen belongs to a study of human T cells and chemical hapten exposure. Study in general: Patch tests of 0.01% DPC on the upper back were read at 6 days.

CDR3 length equals 14 residues. The V gene's germline CDR1 is LGHDT and CDR2 YNNKEL (reference sequence). As for time point: patch test 2, 6 weeks after DPC sensitization. This sample's treatment: therapeutic diphenylcyclopropenone sensitization with weekly scalp DPC. TCRdb re-derived calls from the RACE reads in MiXCR, one entry per CDR3 protein. In the table there are about 54,000 distinct CDR3 sequences, over 9.5% of which are singletons. Study results and caveats: Counts of TCRs above 1 in 1000 frequency stayed unchanged with DPC sensitization.

The sequence was collected from a woman between 45 and 65 years old with alopecia areata. Some clones in this sample may be carry-over from other donors' samples. This specimen was whole blood, taken in connection with sensitization to the hapten diphenylcyclopropenone (DPC). V gene TRBV3-1 combines with J gene TRBJ1-3, with D unresolved. Here the CDR3 DNA reads TGTGCCGGCAGCCAAGAAATCTATCCGAACACCATATATTTT. This sequence encodes CAGSQEIYPNTIYF.